The 31 T cell receptor beta chains presented below share a single source sample, sequenced in a study of blood T cell repertoires in COVID-19. TCRdb's table, derived via immunoSEQ multiplex PCR, lists solely in-frame clones and lacks some. In the table there are 250,000 to 300,000 clones, approximately 90% of which are singletons. The source material was PBMCs or T cells enriched from blood (not recorded which). The receptor source for this set is a middle-aged woman with acute COVID-19.

This rearrangement joins TRBV28 to TRBJ1-5; D possibly corresponds to TRBD1 (6 bases). The CDR3 is made up of 15 amino acids. Germline V gene lookup returns CDR1 MDHEN and CDR2 SYDVKM. Trimming removed 7 bases from V and 0 bases from J, with 13 bases in between. For the CDR3, the DNA is TGTGCCAGCATTAGGGACATTATTAGCAATCAGCCCCAGCATTTT. Its translation is CASIRDIISNQPQHF.

The chain combines TRBV6-6 with TRBJ2-7; a possible D gene is TRBD2 (5 bases). V was cut by 5 bases and J by 3 bases, with 23 bases left in between. This CDR3 has 17 amino acids. Germline V gives CDR1 MNHNY, CDR2 SVGAGI (reference sequence). For the CDR3, the DNA is TGTGCCAGCAGTCCCTCAGTGGGTGTTAGCGAGGTCTACGAGCAGTACTTC. Translation: CASSPSVGVSEVYEQYF.

Of note for this clone: This sample includes further DNA sequences coding for the same CDR3. J is TRBJ2-7 and V is TRBV18, with D uncertain. Trimming removed 3 bases at V and 2 bases at J, with 5 bases between. Looked up from germline, CDR1 is KGHSH and CDR2 is LQKENI. This CDR3 region has 12 residues. Written as DNA, the CDR3 is TGTGCCAGCTCACCGGCAACCTACGAGCAGTACTTC. This gives the protein CASSPATYEQYF.

For this clone: This may arise from a read error, as a much more abundant clone is one base away. The chain employs TRBV11-3 and TRBJ1-1; D is uncertain. There are 13 residues in the CDR3. V was cut by 0 bases and J by 1 base, with 3 bases left in between. Germline CDR1 SGHNT, CDR2 YENEEA. CDR3 in DNA: TGTGCCAGCAGCTTAGACAGGAACACTGAAGCTTTCTTT. Its translation is CASSLDRNTEAFF. The whole variable domain, filled in from reference TRBV11-3 and TRBJ1-1, reads EAGVVQSPRYKIIEKKQPVAFWCNPISGHNTLYWYLQNLGQGPELLIRYENEEAVDDSQLPKDRFSAERLKGVDSTLKIQPAELGDSAVYLCASSLDRNTEAFFGQGTRLTVV.

The chain is built from TRBV25-1 and TRBJ1-2; D remains ambiguous. V lost 2 bases and J lost 0, with 7 bases in between. Germline-derived CDR1 and CDR2 are MGHDK and SYGVNS. The CDR3 is 14 residues long. CDR3 coding DNA: TGTGCCAGCAGTGAAGCAGGTTCTAACTATGGCTACACCTTC. It specifies CASSEAGSNYGYTF.

The V and J genes are TRBV4-3 and TRBJ1-2; weak D call: TRBD1 (5 bases). The length of the CDR3 is 14 residues. Trimming shortened V by 0 bases and J by 4 bases, and 9 bases separated the two germline ends. CDR1 LGHNA and CDR2 YSLEER come from the germline V gene. CDR3 region: CASSQDIQAYGYTF. As DNA, the CDR3 is TGCGCCAGCAGCCAAGATATACAGGCCTATGGCTACACCTTC.

This clone was observed a few times. The chain couples TRBV19 to TRBJ2-6, with D unclear. The CDR3 contains 15 residues. V was trimmed by 3 bases and J by 0 bases, leaving 6 bases between them. Germline V gene sequence: CDR1 LNHDA, CDR2 SQIVND (reference sequence). Here the CDR3 DNA reads TGTGCCAGTAGTATCCAACACTCTGGGGCCAACGTCCTGACTTTC. It specifies CASSIQHSGANVLTF. Using reference TRBV19 and TRBJ2-6 for the parts outside the CDR3, the full variable domain is DGGITQSPKYLFRKEGQNVTLSCEQNLNHDAMYWYRQDPGQGLRLIYYSQIVNDFQKGDIAEGYSVSREKKESFPLTVTSAQKNPTAFYLCASSIQHSGANVLTFGAGSRLTVL.

CDR3 coding DNA: TGCGCCAGCAGCTTACCTAGCGGGAGCTCGAATACGCAGTATTTT. Encoded protein: CASSLPSGSSNTQYF. The rearrangement joins TRBV5-1 to TRBJ2-3; 10 positions agree with TRBD2. The CDR3 runs to 15 residues. CDR1 and CDR2 (germline): SGHRS, YFSETQ. V shed 2 bases, J shed 7 bases, and the junction held 7 bases outside the gene matches. The full variable domain, completed using reference TRBV5-1 and TRBJ2-3, is KAGVTQTPRYLIKTRGQQVTLSCSPISGHRSVSWYQQTPGQGLQFLFEYFSETQRNKGNFPGRFSGRQFSNSRSEMNVSTLELGDSALYLCASSLPSGSSNTQYFGPGTRLTVL.

The chain joins TRBV2 to TRBJ2-1, with D tentatively TRBD1 (7 bases). The CDR3 has 17 residues. In germline, CDR1 is SNHLY, CDR2 FYNNEI. Trimming cost V 6 bases and J 5 bases, with 23 bases left between them. CDR3 DNA sequence: TGTGCCAGCAGAAAGACAGGGATGCGGGACGGGGACAATGAGCAGTTCTTC. It specifies CASRKTGMRDGDNEQFF.

This rearrangement joins TRBV15 to TRBJ1-1, with a tentative D call TRBD1 (5 bases). With 3 bases removed from V and 10 bases from J, the gap between germline ends came to 21 bases. There are 15 residues in the CDR3. CDR1 is LNHNV, CDR2 YYDKDF, per germline (reference sequence). DNA of the CDR3: TGTGCCACCAGCAGGAACACGGGGGACCTGAGGGGAGCTTTCTTT. This encodes CATSRNTGDLRGAFF.

V gene TRBV5-1 combines with J gene TRBJ2-7; 9 bases map to TRBD1. Germline CDR1 reads SGHRS; CDR2 reads YFSETQ. Trimming took 6 bases from V and 6 from J; bases not matched to a gene: 10. The CDR3 contains 14 residues. The CDR3 DNA follows: TGCGCCAGCACCATGACAGGGGGATCTATCGAGCAGTACTTC. Amino acids: CASTMTGGSIEQYF.

The CDR3 DNA sequence: TGTGCCACCAGCAGAGGGCAGAACTACGAGCAGTACTTC. This sequence encodes CATSRGQNYEQYF. The genes are TRBV15 and TRBJ2-7, with D hard to call. The germline CDR1 and CDR2 sequences are LNHNV and YYDKDF (reference sequence). The V end lost 1 base, the J end lost 3 bases, and 7 bases lay between the germline ends. The CDR3 length is 13 residues.

The chain combines TRBV18 with TRBJ2-5; 9 bases fit TRBD2. J lost 5 bases, V lost 3 bases, and 10 bases had no gene match. Germline CDR1 and CDR2: KGHSH and LQKENI. This CDR3 contains 16 residues. Here the CDR3 DNA reads TGTGCCAGCTCACCTAACCAAGCGGGAGGCTTGGAGACCCAGTACTTC. Translated, it gives CASSPNQAGGLETQYF.

The chain employs TRBV27 and TRBJ1-1; D is perhaps TRBD1 (5 bases). Trimming removed 5 bases at V and 12 bases at J, with 19 bases between. Germline loops: CDR1 MNHEY, CDR2 SMNVEV (reference sequence). This CDR3 has 13 amino acids. CDR3 nucleotides: TGTGCCAGCAGTCCCCGGACAATGTTTTCTACTTTCTTT. It specifies CASSPRTMFSTFF.

The chain has TRBV30 and TRBJ1-6; D remains ambiguous. This CDR3 is built from 12 residues. Germline values: CDR1 GTSNPN, CDR2 SVGIG (reference sequence). Deletions cut 1 base from V and 8 bases from J, with 6 bases between. The DNA for the CDR3 is TGTGCCTGGAGTGATGGAGATTCACCCCTCCACTTT. Residues: CAWSDGDSPLHF.

The chain has TRBV5-8 and TRBJ1-1; D gene ambiguous. CDR1 and CDR2 from the germline V gene are SGHTS and YDEGEE. The CDR3 is made up of 12 amino acids. V was shortened by 7 bases and J by 4 bases, with 11 bases between the two germline ends. CDR3 protein: CASSPWPTEAFF. CDR3 nucleotide sequence: TGTGCCAGCTCCCCATGGCCCACTGAAGCTTTCTTT.

The J gene is TRBJ2-1, the V gene TRBV14; 7 bases fit TRBD2. The V and J ends lost 1 base and 2 bases, in that order; junction bases with no gene match: 8. CDR1 and CDR2 from the germline V gene are SGHDN and FVKESK. The CDR3 length is 17 residues. The CDR3, as DNA: TGTGCCAGCAGCCAAGCCTCGCGCGGGAGAACCTACAATGAGCAGTTCTTC. Translated, it gives CASSQASRGRTYNEQFF.

The rearrangement links TRBV7-8 to TRBJ2-2; 12 nucleotides align to TRBD1. There are 17 residues in the CDR3. Germline loops: CDR1 SGHVS, CDR2 FQNEAQ. Germline trimming cut 7 bases from V and 5 bases from J; bases unmatched to any gene: 11. The chain's CDR3 is CASTSLGTGGATGELFF. CDR3 nucleotide sequence: TGTGCCAGCACCTCCTTGGGGACAGGGGGCGCGACCGGGGAGCTGTTTTTT.

V is TRBV20-1 and J is TRBJ2-3; TRBD2 matches at 9 bases. The CDR3 is 15 amino acids. The germline V gene has CDR1 DFQATT and CDR2 SNEGSKA (reference sequence). Trimming took 3 bases from V and 1 from J; bases not matched to a gene: 5. The CDR3 region has the DNA TGCAGTGCTAGTACGGCGGGAGGGGGCACAGATACGCAGTATTTT. Encoded protein: CSASTAGGGTDTQYF.

In nucleotides, the CDR3 is TGTGCCAGCTCGGGACTAGCGGGAGCCCGCTCTGGGGCCAACGTCCTGACTTTC. It translates to CASSGLAGARSGANVLTF. The rearrangement uses TRBV2 and TRBJ2-6; 14 nucleotides line up with TRBD2. Unmatched junction bases numbered 6, after V lost 8 bases and J lost 0 bases. CDR3 length: 18 amino acids. Germline V lookup: CDR1 SNHLY, CDR2 FYNNEI. The full variable domain, rest sourced from reference TRBV2 and TRBJ2-6, is EPEVTQTPSHQVTQMGQEVILRCVPISNHLYFYWYRQILGQKVEFLVSFYNNEISEKSEIFDDQFSVERPDGSNFTLKIRSTKLEDSAMYFCASSGLAGARSGANVLTFGAGSRLTVL.

The chain combines TRBV30 with TRBJ2-1; 12 nucleotides line up with TRBD2. The ends lost 3 bases at V and 8 bases at J; junction bases unmatched: 5. The CDR3 extends over 14 amino acids. CDR1 GTSNPN and CDR2 SVGIG come from the germline V gene (reference sequence). The CDR3: CAWRTSGRTHEQFF. In DNA, the CDR3 is TGTGCCTGGAGGACTAGCGGGAGAACCCATGAGCAGTTCTTC. The whole variable domain, filled in from reference TRBV30 and TRBJ2-1, reads SQTIHQWPATLVQPVGSPLSLECTVEGTSNPNLYWYRQAAGRGLQLLFYSVGIGQISSEVPQNLSASRPQDRQFILSSKKLLLSDSGFYLCAWRTSGRTHEQFFGPGTRLTVL.

This clone was picked up one time. This chain connects TRBV12-3 or TRBV12-4 to TRBJ1-2; D gene unclear. Trimming removed 7 bases from V and 4 bases from J, with 13 bases in between. The CDR3 consists of 13 residues. The CDR3, as DNA: TGTGCCAGCACCAATACAGTTTTCTATGGCTACACCTTC. Residues: CASTNTVFYGYTF.

The chain employs TRBV7-3 and TRBJ1-1, with 7 bases lining up with TRBD1. V trimming: 0 bases; J trimming: 3 bases; junction bases outside the gene matches: 7. CDR1 and CDR2 from the germline V gene are SGHTA and FQGTGA. The CDR3 loop spans 16 amino acids. The CDR3 DNA reads as TGTGCCAGCAGCTTAACCTTAGGACAGGAGGACACTGAAGCTTTCTTT. Its protein product is CASSLTLGQEDTEAFF.

This clone was seen a handful of times. The rearrangement links TRBV7-9 to TRBJ1-6; 7 bases fit TRBD1. V shed 6 bases, J shed 7 bases, and the junction held 6 bases outside the gene matches. This CDR3 is 14 amino acids long. Looked up from germline, CDR1 is SEHNR and CDR2 is FQNEAQ (reference sequence). The CDR3 sequence: CASRPGTANSPLHF. The DNA for the CDR3 is TGTGCCAGCAGACCGGGGACAGCCAATTCACCCCTCCACTTT.

This clone was seen more than once but under ten times. The chain combines TRBV14 with TRBJ2-7; TRBD1 matches at 9 bases. The germline CDR1 and CDR2 sequences are SGHDN and FVKESK. Trimming cost V 0 bases and J 4 bases; bases outside gene matches: 7. The CDR3 has 16 amino acids. Here the CDR3 reads CASSQDGTGFEYEQYF. CDR3 in DNA: TGTGCCAGCAGCCAAGATGGGACAGGGTTCGAATACGAGCAGTACTTC.

The chain links TRBV2 to TRBJ1-6; 8 bases are shared with TRBD1. CDR3 length: 14 residues. V was pared by 6 bases and J by 7 bases, with 5 bases of the junction left unmatched. CDR1 SNHLY and CDR2 FYNNEI come from the germline V gene. The DNA of the CDR3 is TGTGCCAGCAGAGCGACAGGGGTGAATTCACCCCTCCACTTT. Amino acid sequence: CASRATGVNSPLHF.

The chain joins TRBV5-1 to TRBJ2-1, with a tentative D call TRBD2 (5 bases). V lost 2 bases and J 12 bases, leaving 21 bases between the germline ends. Germline assignment: CDR1 SGHRS and CDR2 YFSETQ. The CDR3 is made up of 15 amino acids. CDR3: CASSLRAGYNDGQFF. The CDR3 coding sequence is TGCGCCAGCAGCTTACGGGCGGGTTACAATGATGGGCAGTTCTTC. The whole variable domain, filled in from reference TRBV5-1 and TRBJ2-1, reads KAGVTQTPRYLIKTRGQQVTLSCSPISGHRSVSWYQQTPGQGLQFLFEYFSETQRNKGNFPGRFSGRQFSNSRSEMNVSTLELGDSALYLCASSLRAGYNDGQFFGPGTRLTVL.

This chain joins TRBV27 and TRBJ1-1, with TRBD1 matching 9 bases. Germline V gene sequence: CDR1 MNHEY, CDR2 SMNVEV (reference sequence). The CDR3 extends over 17 amino acids. The junction had 11 bases not matched to a gene; V was cut back by 5 bases and J by 1 base. The CDR3 DNA reads TGTGCCAGCAGTCAAGAGAACACAGGGGGCCCGAACACTGAAGCTTTCTTT. As protein: CASSQENTGGPNTEAFF.

This sequence joins TRBV2 and TRBJ1-2; 7 bases fit TRBD1. The CDR3 has 13 residues. Germline V gives CDR1 SNHLY, CDR2 FYNNEI. Losses at the gene ends were 6 bases for V and 4 bases for J; bases not matched to a gene: 5. The CDR3 DNA follows: TGTGCCAGCAGCCCGGGACAGCCCTATGGCTACACCTTC. Translated: CASSPGQPYGYTF.

The chain uses TRBV24-1 and TRBJ2-5, with unresolved D. The CDR3 covers 14 residues. Germline lookup yields CDR1 KGHDR and CDR2 SFDVKD. Trimming shortened V by 2 bases and J by 4 bases, and 10 bases separated the two germline ends. The CDR3 sequence: CATSDSFLLETQYF. The DNA for the CDR3 is TGTGCCACCAGTGATTCTTTCTTGTTAGAGACCCAGTACTTC.

The genes are TRBV30 and TRBJ1-2; D unclear. With 3 bases removed from V and 1 base from J, the gap between germline ends came to 12 bases. Germline lookup yields CDR1 GTSNPN and CDR2 SVGIG (reference sequence). CDR3 length: 14 amino acids. CDR3 in DNA: TGTGCCTGGAGGACCGCCGGGAATAACTATGGCTACACCTTC. Protein sequence: CAWRTAGNNYGYTF.